These T cell receptor beta chains were read from a single sample in a study of T cell responses to AZD1222 COVID-19 vaccine. Produced via immunoSEQ multiplex PCR; TCRdb's table is partial and in-frame only. The table shows approximately 190,000 clones, with about 87% occurring only once. Sequenced here: peripheral blood, sampled on day 0 of MenACWY control vaccination. The origin of the receptors is an adult in good health. CDR3s include the opening cysteine and the closing phenylalanine or tryptophan. The D gene is left open where the match is weak. Some rows have no size entry. The others give once, few or many, or a class for an expanded clone.

CDR3aa,CDR3nt,abundance,d_gene,j_gene,v_gene
CASSASGTPDNSPLHF,TGTGCCAGCAGCGCTAGCGGAACCCCGGATAATTCACCCCTCCACTTT,NA,NA,TRBJ1-6,TRBV9
CASSSPEGETQYF,TGTGCCAGCAGTTCCCCTGAGGGAGAGACCCAGTACTTC,few,NA,TRBJ2-5,TRBV12-3/TRBV12-4
CASSYTYEQYF,TGTGCCAGCAGTTACACCTACGAGCAGTACTTC,NA,NA,TRBJ2-7,TRBV6-2/TRBV6-3
CASSPPGRPEQFF,TGCGCCAGCAGCCCACCGGGGCGCCCAGAGCAGTTCTTC,NA,NA,TRBJ2-1,TRBV5-1
CASRQGLAGGDEQFF,TGTGCCAGCAGGCAGGGGCTAGCGGGAGGGGATGAGCAGTTCTTC,NA,TRBD2,TRBJ2-1,TRBV6-5
CASSAGVGKVGTDTQYF,TGTGCCAGCTCAGCCGGTGTGGGGAAGGTGGGCACAGATACGCAGTATTTT,NA,NA,TRBJ2-3,TRBV18
CASSPPRTSGGPDEGEQYF,TGTGCCAGCAGCCCCCCAAGGACTAGCGGGGGGCCCGACGAGGGGGAGCAGTACTTC,NA,TRBD2,TRBJ2-7,TRBV5-4
CSAGGEDMGYTF,TGCAGCGCCGGGGGAGAAGATATGGGCTACACCTTC,NA,NA,TRBJ1-2,TRBV29-1
CASGREYEQYF,TGTGCCAGCGGCAGGGAGTACGAGCAGTACTTC,NA,NA,TRBJ2-7,TRBV28
CASSESGVNAGELFF,TGCGCCAGCAGTGAGTCGGGAGTTAACGCCGGGGAGCTGTTTTTT,few,NA,TRBJ2-2,TRBV10-2
CASSPGTGGWQPQHF,TGTGCCAGCAGCCCCGGGACAGGGGGCTGGCAGCCCCAGCATTTT,NA,TRBD1,TRBJ1-5,TRBV6-5
CASSQDPQGGTIYEQYF,TGTGCCAGCAGCCAAGATCCTCAAGGAGGAACAATCTACGAGCAGTACTTC,NA,NA,TRBJ2-7,TRBV4-2
CASSQDGRSSYEQYF,TGTGCCAGCAGCCAAGATGGCAGGAGCTCCTACGAGCAGTACTTC,NA,NA,TRBJ2-7,TRBV4-2
CASSTSAGTGLMNTEAFF,TGTGCCAGCAGTACCTCCGCCGGGACAGGGCTCATGAACACTGAAGCTTTCTTT,NA,TRBD1,TRBJ1-1,TRBV6-2/TRBV6-3
CASSVGPRLAGTSEQFF,TGTGCCAGCAGCGTAGGTCCCAGACTAGCGGGGACGAGTGAGCAGTTCTTC,NA,TRBD2,TRBJ2-1,TRBV9
CSASRGQGSNQPQHF,TGCAGTGCTAGTCGGGGACAGGGGAGCAATCAGCCCCAGCATTTT,NA,TRBD1,TRBJ1-5,TRBV20-1
CATSRIKVTQGISYEQYF,TGTGCCACCAGCAGAATAAAAGTTACACAGGGAATTTCCTACGAGCAGTACTTC,NA,NA,TRBJ2-7,TRBV15
CASSVGLEGGHAYF,TGTGCCAGCAGCGTAGGATTGGAGGGGGGACACGCATATTTT,NA,NA,TRBJ1-3,TRBV9
CASSQEEGQPQHF,TGCGCCAGCAGCCAAGAAGAGGGGCAGCCCCAGCATTTT,NA,NA,TRBJ1-5,TRBV4-1
CASSEQGAYGYTF,TGTGCCAGCAGTGAACAGGGGGCCTATGGCTACACCTTC,NA,TRBD1,TRBJ1-2,TRBV2
CASSREISGNTIYF,TGTGCCAGCAGCAGGGAAATCAGTGGAAACACCATATATTTT,NA,NA,TRBJ1-3,TRBV5-4
CASWVDSNQPQHF,TGTGCCAGCTGGGTGGATAGCAATCAGCCCCAGCATTTT,NA,NA,TRBJ1-5,TRBV6-6
CASSLDVNTEAFF,TGTGCCAGCAGCTTAGATGTGAACACTGAAGCTTTCTTT,NA,NA,TRBJ1-1,TRBV11-2
CASSLTGEGYNEQFF,TGTGCCAGCAGCCTGACAGGGGAGGGCTACAATGAGCAGTTCTTC,few,NA,TRBJ2-1,TRBV7-3
CASSEGASNQPQHF,TGTGCCAGCAGTGAGGGGGCAAGCAATCAGCCCCAGCATTTT,NA,NA,TRBJ1-5,TRBV2
CASSSLAGGQETQYF,TGTGCCAGCAGTTCCTTGGCGGGGGGGCAAGAGACCCAGTACTTC,NA,TRBD2,TRBJ2-5,TRBV28
CASSLAGDNQPQHF,TGTGCCAGCAGTTTAGCGGGGGACAATCAGCCCCAGCATTTT,NA,NA,TRBJ1-5,TRBV28
CASSVAGGGSGYTF,TGTGCCAGCAGCGTCGCGGGGGGAGGTAGTGGCTACACCTTC,once,NA,TRBJ1-2,TRBV9
CASAWGDTQYF,TGTGCCAGCGCCTGGGGCGATACGCAGTATTTT,once,NA,TRBJ2-3,TRBV11-2